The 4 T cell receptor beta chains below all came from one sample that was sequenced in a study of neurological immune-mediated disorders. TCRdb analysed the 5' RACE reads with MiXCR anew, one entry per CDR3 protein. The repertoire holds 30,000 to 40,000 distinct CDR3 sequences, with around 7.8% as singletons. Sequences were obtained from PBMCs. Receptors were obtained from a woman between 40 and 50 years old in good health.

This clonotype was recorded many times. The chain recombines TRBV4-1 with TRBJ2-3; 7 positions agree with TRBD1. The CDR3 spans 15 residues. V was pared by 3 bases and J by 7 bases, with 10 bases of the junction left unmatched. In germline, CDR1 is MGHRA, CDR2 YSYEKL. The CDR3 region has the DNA TGCGCCAGCAGCCAGGACAGGAGGATCGAATATACGCAGTATTTT. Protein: CASSQDRRIEYTQYF.

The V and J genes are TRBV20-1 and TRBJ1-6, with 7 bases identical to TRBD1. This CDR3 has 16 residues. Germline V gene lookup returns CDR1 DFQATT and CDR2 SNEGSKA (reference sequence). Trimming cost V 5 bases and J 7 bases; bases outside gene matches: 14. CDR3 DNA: TGCAGTGCTCGAAACCCCCGTACAGGGGTCAATTCACCCCTCCACTTT. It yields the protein CSARNPRTGVNSPLHF.

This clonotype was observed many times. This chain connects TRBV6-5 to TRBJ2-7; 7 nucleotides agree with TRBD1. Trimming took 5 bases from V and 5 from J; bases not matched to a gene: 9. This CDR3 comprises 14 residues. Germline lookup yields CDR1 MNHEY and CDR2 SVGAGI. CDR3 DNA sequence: TGTGCCAGCAGTCATCGACAGGGAGTCGACGAGCAGTACTTC. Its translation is CASSHRQGVDEQYF.

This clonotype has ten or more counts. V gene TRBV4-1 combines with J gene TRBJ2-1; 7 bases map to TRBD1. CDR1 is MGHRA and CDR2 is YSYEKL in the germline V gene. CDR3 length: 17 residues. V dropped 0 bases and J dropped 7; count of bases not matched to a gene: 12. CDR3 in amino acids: CASSQDRNRGRRNEQFF. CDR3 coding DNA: TGCGCCAGCAGCCAAGATCGGAACAGGGGCCGAAGAAATGAGCAGTTCTTC.